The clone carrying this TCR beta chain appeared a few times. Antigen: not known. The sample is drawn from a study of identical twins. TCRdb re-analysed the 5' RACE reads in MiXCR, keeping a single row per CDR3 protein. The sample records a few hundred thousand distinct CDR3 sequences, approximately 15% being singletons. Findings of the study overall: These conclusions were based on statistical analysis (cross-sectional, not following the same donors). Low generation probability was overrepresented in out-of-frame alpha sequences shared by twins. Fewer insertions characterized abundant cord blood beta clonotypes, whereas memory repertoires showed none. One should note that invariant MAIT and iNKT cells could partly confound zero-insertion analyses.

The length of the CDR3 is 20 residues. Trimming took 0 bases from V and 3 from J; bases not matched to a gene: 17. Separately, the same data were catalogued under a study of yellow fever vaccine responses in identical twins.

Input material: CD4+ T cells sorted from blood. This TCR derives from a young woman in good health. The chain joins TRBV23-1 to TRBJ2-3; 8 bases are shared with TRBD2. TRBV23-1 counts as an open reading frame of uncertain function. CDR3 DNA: TGCGCCAGCAGTCAATCCCTCGGTGAGAAAGCGGGGGCCTTTACAGATACGCAGTATTTT. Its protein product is CASSQSLGEKAGAFTDTQYF.